This T cell receptor beta chain was recovered during a study of tumor-infiltrating lymphocytes in primary liver carcinoma (dated by TCRdb to the late 2010s). About the investigation overall: Hepatocellular carcinoma (four) or combined HCC and intrahepatic cholangiocarcinoma (one) was present in the five patients, who were three men and two women aged 30 to 69 years. The five patients had tumors staged T1-T3 N0M0, with maximum diameters ranging from about 4.2 to 11 cm. Each sample produced about 3.5 to 7.13 million productive TCRbeta reads, and read depth showed no significant difference between tissue types. For each liver tumor, the study sampled five regions along with adjacent normal tissue and blood, and applied TCRbeta repertoire sequencing, expression microarrays and whole-exome sequencing. A total of around 35 specimens from 5 patients, comprising some 25 tumor regions, 5 adjacent noncancerous liver tissues and 5 peripheral blood samples, were covered by TCRbeta repertoire sequencing. To link TCRbeta repertoire diversity with the local molecular phenotype, the approximately 24 tumor region samples were profiled using Agilent mRNA microarrays. Technical replicate repertoires showed high reproducibility, with mean shared-clone rates about 0.88 and correlation coefficients above 0.95.

According to the germline V gene, CDR1 reads SQVTM and CDR2 reads ANQGSEA. Here V drops 4 bases and J drops 0 bases, and the junction holds 12 bases not matched to any gene. The CDR3 runs 18 amino acids, cysteine and phenylalanine included. Only CDR3 DNA remains: 54 bases, in frame from the first base. This clonotype was observed once. No antigen is known for it. No clone much larger than this one lies a single base away; base qualities are absent. Just one read gives weak support. Total RNA and DNA were co-extracted without cell sorting from around 20-30 mg of bulk tissue using the AllPrep DNA/RNA mini kit. Between November 2015 and early 2016, roughly five patients in China with histopathologically diagnosed primary liver carcinoma had their tumors surgically resected. At the time of sampling, the patients were treatment-naive and had chronic HBV infection. Each tumor was sampled at five spatially separated regions: the tumor centre plus the superior, inferior, left-lateral and right-lateral poles. More than 80% viable tumor cells were found by histology in every tumor sample. Fresh tumor and adjacent tissue pieces were bisected, with one half stored in RNAlater at -80 degrees C and the other half sent for histology.

What the work shows at the level of the full study, not this receptor alone: Only about 7-25% of top clones were found in all five regions of a tumor, suggesting spatial heterogeneity of tumor-infiltrating T cells. Because only the TCR beta chain was sequenced and unpaired alpha chains were not captured, true repertoire diversity is likely underestimated. Compared with blood, tumors had a significantly larger share of the repertoire taken up by the top 250 clones (p = 0.039). Repertoire overlap was found to be higher between tumor regions (mean roughly 35%) than between tumor-adjacent (roughly 17%) or tumor-blood (about 15%) pairs, consistent with antigen-driven expansion. Since the samples were bulk and unsorted, there was no way to compare CD4+ and CD8+ T cell repertoires. The study included only a handful of patients, and the authors note findings should be validated in a larger study.

Using a constant-region primer and ProtoScript II reverse transcriptase, TCRbeta-specific cDNA was reverse-transcribed from approximately 0.5 ug total RNA. Construction of the TCRbeta libraries relied on three nested rounds of multiplex PCR, following a slightly modified ARM-PCR procedure. Multiplex TRBV1-TRBV30 forward primers and a Cbeta reverse primer were used in the first two PCR rounds, each of which was run for 10 cycles. Sample barcodes and Illumina adapters were added in a final 25-cycle PCR using Deep VentR polymerase. Amplicons of 200-500 bp were gel-purified with a QIAquick gel extraction kit before sequencing. An Illumina HiSeq 2500 was used to sequence the TCRbeta amplicons with 250-bp paired-end reads. From the authors' description of their analysis: Trimmomatic v0.33 was used to quality-trim the reads, and FLASH v1.2.11 was used to merge paired reads so that full CDR3 sequences could be recovered. V, D and J germline segments were assigned to the rearranged TCRbeta sequences using MiGEC v1.2.1b. Clonotype statistics and Shannon-Wiener diversity indices were computed with VDJtools v1.0.0. To cut down on sampling bias, every analysis after diversity analysis relied on just the 250 most abundant clonotypes from each sample. The raw public reads went through TCRdb reprocessing: fastp at Q25, MiXCR clone calling, in-frame beta chains kept. CDR3 protein sequences are deduplicated, and each keeps its most common genes and DNA. These V and J calls derive from TCRdb rather than the authors' analysis. This sample lists 150,000 to 200,000 distinct CDR3 sequences; around 85% were detected once. Of the sample, roughly 20% falls within the top ten clones.

The clonotype comes from a man aged 35-49 years with primary liver carcinoma and hepatitis B virus infection. The chain couples TRBV29-1 to TRBJ2-6; 7 bases in between match TRBD2. Sample: tumor tissue from primary liver carcinoma. CDR3 sequence: CSVGGSRGSLSGANVLTF. In nucleotides, the sequence is TGCAGCGTTGGAGGGTCTCGCGGGAGCCTCTCTGGGGCCAACGTCCTGACTTTC. The full variable domain, with segments outside the CDR3 supplied by the reference TRBV29-1 and TRBJ2-6 proteins, appears as SAVISQKPSRDICQRGTSLTIQCQVDSQVTMMFWYRQQPGQSLTLIATANQGSEATYESGFVIDKFPISRPNLTFSTLTVSNMSPEDSSIYLCSVGGSRGSLSGANVLTFGAGSRLTVL.